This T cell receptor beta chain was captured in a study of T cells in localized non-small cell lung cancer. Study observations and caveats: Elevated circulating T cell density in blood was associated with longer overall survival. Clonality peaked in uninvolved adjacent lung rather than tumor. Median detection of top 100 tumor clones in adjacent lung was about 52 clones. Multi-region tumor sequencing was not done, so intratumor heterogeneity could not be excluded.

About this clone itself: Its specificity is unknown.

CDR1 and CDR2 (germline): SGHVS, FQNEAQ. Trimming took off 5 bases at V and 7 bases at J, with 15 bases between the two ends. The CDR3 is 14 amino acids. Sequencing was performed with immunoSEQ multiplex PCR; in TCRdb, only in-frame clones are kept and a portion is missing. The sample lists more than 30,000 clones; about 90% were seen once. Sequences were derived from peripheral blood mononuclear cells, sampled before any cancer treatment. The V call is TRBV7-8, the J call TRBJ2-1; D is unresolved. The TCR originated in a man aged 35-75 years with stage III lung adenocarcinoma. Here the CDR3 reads CASSPRAFMNEQFF. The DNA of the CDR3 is TGTGCCAGCAGCCCTCGGGCTTTCATGAATGAGCAGTTCTTC.